This T cell receptor beta chain was sequenced in a study of blood T cell repertoires in COVID-19. Study-wide background: There were acute and convalescent COVID-19 samples, and they came from the United States, Italy and Spain. T cells, B-cell-depleted T cells, or PBMCs supplied cDNA or gDNA.

V lost 5 bases and J lost 8, with 13 bases in between. The CDR3 is 13 residues long. Germline V gives CDR1 SGHAT, CDR2 FQNNGV. Authors' methods: Cell counts per sample came from amplifying reference gene primers. Profiling relied on immunoSEQ multiplex PCR, and the TCRdb table lists in-frame clones only, not all of them. The V and J calls and clone size are taken from that table; D and trimming were inferred from the DNA. This sample carries about 260,000 clones, approximately 89% of them seen once, and the ten largest clones take over 2%. Sequencing was performed on peripheral blood. V is TRBV11-2 and J is TRBJ1-5; a weak D match, TRBD1 (5 bases). The source of this sequence is a woman in her forties or fifties with acute or convalescent COVID-19. For the CDR3, the DNA is TGTGCCAGCAGCCCGACAGAGTTGGAGCCCCAGCATTTT. Protein product: CASSPTELEPQHF.